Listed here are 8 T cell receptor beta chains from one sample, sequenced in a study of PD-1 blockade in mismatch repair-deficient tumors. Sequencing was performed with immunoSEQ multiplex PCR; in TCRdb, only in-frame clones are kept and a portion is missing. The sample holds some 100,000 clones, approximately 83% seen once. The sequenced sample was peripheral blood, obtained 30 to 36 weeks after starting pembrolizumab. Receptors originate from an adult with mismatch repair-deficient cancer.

The CDR3 protein is CASSFSGKDNEQFF. The CDR3 DNA reads TGCGCCAGCAGCTTTTCCGGGAAAGACAATGAGCAGTTCTTC. V is TRBV5-1 and J is TRBJ2-1; a weak D match, TRBD2 (5 bases). CDR3 length equals 14 residues. Germline CDR1 reads SGHRS; CDR2 reads YFSETQ. V was clipped by 2 bases and J by 5 bases, with 11 bases between them.

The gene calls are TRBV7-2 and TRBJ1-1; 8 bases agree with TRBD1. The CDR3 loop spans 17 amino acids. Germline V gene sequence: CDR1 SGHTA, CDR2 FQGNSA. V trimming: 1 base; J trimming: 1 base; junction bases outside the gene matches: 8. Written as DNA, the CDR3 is TGTGCCAGCAGCTTAGTTGGACAGGGTTTGAAGAACACTGAAGCTTTCTTT. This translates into CASSLVGQGLKNTEAFF.

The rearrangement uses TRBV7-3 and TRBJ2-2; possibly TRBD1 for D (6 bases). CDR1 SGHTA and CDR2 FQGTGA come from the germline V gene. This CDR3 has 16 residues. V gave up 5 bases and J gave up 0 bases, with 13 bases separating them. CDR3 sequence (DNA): TGTGCCAGCAGCCCGAGGGGGTCCGCGAACACCGGGGAGCTGTTTTTT. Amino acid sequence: CASSPRGSANTGELFF.

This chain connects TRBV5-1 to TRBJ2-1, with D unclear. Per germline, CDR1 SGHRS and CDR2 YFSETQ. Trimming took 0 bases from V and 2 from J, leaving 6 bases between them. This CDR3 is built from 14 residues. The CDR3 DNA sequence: TGCGCCAGCAGCTTGGATCCAGCCTACAATGAGCAGTTCTTC. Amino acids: CASSLDPAYNEQFF.

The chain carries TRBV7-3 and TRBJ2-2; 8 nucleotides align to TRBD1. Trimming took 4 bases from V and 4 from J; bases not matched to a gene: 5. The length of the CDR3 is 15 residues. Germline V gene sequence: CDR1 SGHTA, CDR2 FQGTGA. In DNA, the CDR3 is TGTGCCAGCAGCTCCCAGGGGGCCGGCACCGGGGAGCTGTTTTTT. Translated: CASSSQGAGTGELFF.

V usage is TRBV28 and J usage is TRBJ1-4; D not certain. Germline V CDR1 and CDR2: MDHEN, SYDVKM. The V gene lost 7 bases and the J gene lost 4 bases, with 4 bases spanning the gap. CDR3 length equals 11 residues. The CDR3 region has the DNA TGTGCCAGCACTCATAATGAAAAACTGTTTTTT. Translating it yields CASTHNEKLFF.

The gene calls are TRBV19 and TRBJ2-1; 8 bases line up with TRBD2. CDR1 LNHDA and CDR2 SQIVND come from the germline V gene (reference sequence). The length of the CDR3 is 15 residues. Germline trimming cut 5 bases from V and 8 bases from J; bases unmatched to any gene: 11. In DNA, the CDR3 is TGTGCCAGTAGTGCCTCTAGCGGGTGGGGGGATGAGCAGTTCTTC. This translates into CASSASSGWGDEQFF.

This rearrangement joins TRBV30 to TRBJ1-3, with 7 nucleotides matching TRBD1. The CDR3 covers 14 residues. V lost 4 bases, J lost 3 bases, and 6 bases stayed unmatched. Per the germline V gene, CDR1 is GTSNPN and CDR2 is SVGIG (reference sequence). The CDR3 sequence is CAWNRQGSGNTIYF. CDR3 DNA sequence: TGTGCCTGGAATCGACAGGGTAGTGGAAACACCATATATTTT.